These 9 T cell receptor beta chains originate from one sample sequenced in a study of shared clonotypes between healthy human individuals (dated by TCRdb to the early 2020s). Libraries were constructed by the immunoSEQ multiplex PCR assay. TCRdb took over this immuneACCESS table, retaining in-frame rearrangements with V and J assigned. Such tables are incomplete; in checked studies, under half of the missing clones stem from an unresolved V gene, and the remainder is unexplained. For this sample the table gives 2 million to 2.5 million clones, of which about 92% were detected only once. The ten largest clones capture 0.3% to 0.4% of the sample. The sample consisted of naive CD4+ T cells from PBMCs. The cell subset or site label of this sample denotes: CD45RA+ positively selected. Every receptor here comes from a man younger than 35 in good health. Some clones in this sample may be carry-over from other donors' samples.

This chain joins TRBV6-6 and TRBJ1-1; 7 bases align to TRBD1. J gave up 2 bases and V 6 bases, and 12 bases lay outside the gene matches. The CDR3 runs 16 residues. The germline V gene encodes CDR1 MNHNY and CDR2 SVGAGI (reference sequence). CDR3 coding DNA: TGTGCCAGCAGCGGCAGACAGGGTCGGGGTAACACTGAAGCTTTCTTT. Translated: CASSGRQGRGNTEAFF.

The chain has TRBV14 and TRBJ2-7; TRBD2 agrees at 9 bases. The CDR3 is made up of 15 amino acids. CDR1 SGHDN and CDR2 FVKESK come from the germline V gene. Germline trimming cut 4 bases from V and 7 bases from J; bases unmatched to any gene: 11. This chain's CDR3 is CASSPSLAGVSEQYF. As DNA, the CDR3 is TGTGCCAGCAGCCCATCCTTAGCGGGAGTAAGTGAGCAGTACTTC. Full variable domain (rest looked up from reference TRBV14 and TRBJ2-7): EAGVTQFPSHSVIEKGQTVTLRCDPISGHDNLYWYRRVMGKEIKFLLHFVKESKQDESGMPNNRFLAERTGGTYSTLKVQPAELEDSGVYFCASSPSLAGVSEQYFGPGTRLTVT.

V usage is TRBV29-1 and J usage is TRBJ2-7; 7 nucleotides match TRBD1. V was clipped by 0 bases and J by 5 bases; unmatched bases: 7. Germline values: CDR1 SQVTM, CDR2 ANQGSEA. The CDR3 spans 14 residues. CDR3 amino acids: CSVEEGTVGDEQYF. CDR3 in DNA: TGCAGCGTTGAAGAAGGGACAGTCGGCGACGAGCAGTACTTC.

This clone was detected only once. This chain connects TRBV5-1 to TRBJ1-1; a possible D gene is TRBD1 (5 bases). Germline lookup yields CDR1 SGHRS and CDR2 YFSETQ. The CDR3 has 15 residues. V lost 4 bases and J lost 0, with 13 bases in between. This CDR3 reads CASSTEGLLNTEAFF. As DNA, the CDR3 is TGCGCCAGCAGCACGGAGGGACTGTTGAACACTGAAGCTTTCTTT.

The rearrangement uses TRBV7-7 and TRBJ2-2; D not certain. This CDR3 contains 16 residues. Germline lookup yields CDR1 SSHAT and CDR2 FNYEAQ (reference sequence). V was cut by 0 bases and J by 0 bases, with 8 bases left in between. The CDR3: CASSLAWTSNTGELFF. In DNA form, the CDR3 reads TGTGCCAGCAGCTTAGCGTGGACCTCGAACACCGGGGAGCTGTTTTTT.

This rearrangement joins TRBV28 to TRBJ2-7; 7 nucleotides agree with TRBD1. Germline trimming cut 10 bases from V and 5 bases from J; bases unmatched to any gene: 11. Germline V gives CDR1 MDHEN, CDR2 SYDVKM. The CDR3 contains 13 residues. CDR3 nucleotides: TGTGCCATCACTGCAGGGGGACAAAACGAGCAGTACTTC. This encodes CAITAGGQNEQYF.

V usage is TRBV19 and J usage is TRBJ2-3, with D perhaps given as TRBD1 or TRBD2 (6 bases each). This CDR3 has 14 residues. The germline V gene has CDR1 LNHDA and CDR2 SQIVND (reference sequence). Trimming took 3 bases from V and 1 from J, leaving 8 bases between them. Written as DNA, the CDR3 is TGTGCCAGTAGTATGGGGGGCGGCACAGATACGCAGTATTTT. Translating gives CASSMGGGTDTQYF.

This rearrangement joins TRBV19 to TRBJ2-7; possibly TRBD2 for D (5 bases). Trimming left V 3 bases short and J 1 base short, with 19 bases between. This CDR3 has 17 amino acids. The germline V gene has CDR1 LNHDA and CDR2 SQIVND (reference sequence). The CDR3 nucleotides are TGTGCCAGTAGTATTATTCATGGGAATTGGAGGTCCTACGAGCAGTACTTC. Translated: CASSIIHGNWRSYEQYF.

The genes are TRBV7-9 and TRBJ2-5; 7 bases align to TRBD2. The junction had 4 bases not matched to a gene; V was cut back by 7 bases and J by 5 bases. CDR1 and CDR2 from the germline V gene are SEHNR and FQNEAQ (reference sequence). The CDR3 has 12 amino acids. CDR3 nucleotide sequence: TGTGCCAGCAAGCGGGACGCGGAGACCCAGTACTTC. This gives the protein CASKRDAETQYF.